The 5 T cell receptor beta chains in this list originate from one sample, sequenced in a study of T cell responses to AZD1222 COVID-19 vaccine. Profiled with immunoSEQ multiplex PCR; TCRdb holds only in-frame clones, not every one. This sample has around 140,000 clones; around nine tenths occur once, and the top ten carry roughly 5.1%. The specimen comprised peripheral blood, sampled on day 0 of AZD1222 vaccination. The source of these receptors is an adult in good health.

The V and J genes are TRBV18 and TRBJ1-1; tentative D call: TRBD1 (6 bases). Trimming pared 0 bases from V and 1 base from J, leaving 9 bases between. CDR1 and CDR2 from the germline V gene are KGHSH and LQKENI. The CDR3 totals 15 residues. The DNA of the CDR3 is TGTGCCAGCTCACCACCGGGACACAAGAACACTGAAGCTTTCTTT. Amino acid sequence: CASSPPGHKNTEAFF. Using reference TRBV18 and TRBJ1-1 for the parts outside the CDR3, the full variable domain is NAGVMQNPRHLVRRRGQEARLRCSPMKGHSHVYWYRQLPEEGLKFMVYLQKENIIDESGMPKERFSAEFPKEGPSILRIQQVVRGDSAAYFCASSPPGHKNTEAFFGQGTRLTVV.

The chain links TRBV15 to TRBJ1-6, with D possibly being TRBD1 (5 bases). CDR1 and CDR2 from the germline V gene are LNHNV and YYDKDF (reference sequence). The CDR3 is 15 amino acids. The germline V and J ends were trimmed by 0 bases and 6 bases, with 9 bases remaining between them. The CDR3 sequence: CATSREGAGNSPLHF. CDR3 coding DNA: TGTGCCACCAGCAGAGAAGGGGCCGGTAATTCACCCCTCCACTTT.

This chain joins TRBV18 and TRBJ2-7, with 8 bases fitting TRBD1. CDR3 length: 15 residues. CDR1 and CDR2 (germline): KGHSH, LQKENI. Trimming took 2 bases from V and 3 from J; bases not matched to a gene: 6. The CDR3 is CASSPETGENYEQYF. The CDR3 nucleotides are TGTGCCAGCTCACCAGAGACAGGGGAGAACTACGAGCAGTACTTC.

The chain employs TRBV14 and TRBJ2-1; D may correspond to TRBD1 or TRBD2 (5 bases each). The CDR3 is made up of 13 amino acids. V was cut by 0 bases and J by 7 bases, with 7 bases left in between. The germline V gene has CDR1 SGHDN and CDR2 FVKESK. In DNA, the CDR3 is TGTGCCAGCAGCCAAGACTGGGGGAATGAGCAGTTCTTC. It translates to CASSQDWGNEQFF.

The chain joins TRBV29-1 to TRBJ2-7, with D maybe TRBD2 (5 bases). Trimming left V 3 bases short and J 2 bases short, with 14 bases between. The CDR3 extends over 14 amino acids. The germline V gene has CDR1 SQVTM and CDR2 ANQGSEA. CDR3 in DNA: TGCAGCGTTGATCCCGGCCGGGGAACCTACGAGCAGTACTTC. Translation gives CSVDPGRGTYEQYF.